This T cell receptor (beta chain) is drawn from a study of shared clonotypes between healthy human individuals. Findings and caveats of the study: A reduction in generation probabilities was seen for non-shared clonotypes relative to those shared by all four donors.

V was clipped by 4 bases and J by 2 bases, with 10 bases between them. CDR1 and CDR2 (germline): SGDLS, YYNGEE. The CDR3 has 14 residues. A remark on this clone: Its antigen is as yet unknown.

Authors' analysis steps: Junction-only immunoSEQ sequences carried no quality scores, so filtering differed. Libraries were prepared by immunoSEQ multiplex PCR; TCRdb keeps only in-frame clonotypes and omits some of them. V, J and clone size derive from that table, while D and trimming were established from the DNA sequence. This table has roughly 2.4 million clones, around 95% appearing once. The receptor's source is a man younger than 35 in good health. The chain links TRBV9 to TRBJ1-5; D might be TRBD1 (6 bases). The sample consisted of naive CD4+ T cells sorted from blood. Sample subset: CD45RA+ positively selected. The CDR3 spells CASSRDTGNQPQHF. CDR3 nucleotides: TGTGCCAGCAGCCGGGACACCGGCAATCAGCCCCAGCATTTT.